This T cell receptor (beta chain) was captured in a study of Ad26.COV2.S vaccination and SARS-CoV-2 variants. Background on the study: The donor was enrolled in the Ad26.COV2.S arm of the COV1001 trial. Doses of Ad26.COV2.S were injected into muscle once or twice, 56 days apart.

Assay used: immunoSEQ multiplex PCR; TCRdb lists only in-frame clones, some missing. The data hold some 370,000 clones, with 83% observed a single time. Treatment here: roughly 20 received Ad26.COV2.S at low or high dose, single or two shots; 5 received placebo; per-sample allocation not given. Day 63 after the first vaccine or placebo injection was the time point for sampling. An Ad26 vector expressing Wuhan-strain SARS-CoV-2 spike constituted the vaccine. CDR3 length: 19 residues. The V and J genes are TRBV12-1 and TRBJ2-7; the D call in the table, TRBD2, was not verified against the DNA. TRBV12-1 has pseudogene status. Material: peripheral blood, obtained in a trial of Ad26.COV2.S vaccine versus placebo. The clonotype originates from a person between 18 and 65 years old who received the Ad26.COV2.S COVID-19 vaccine or a placebo. In DNA form, the CDR3 reads TGTGCCAGCAGCTTTGCTAGAGTTAGGTTTCAGCCCGGGGTGTACGAGCAGTACTTC. It specifies CASSFARVRFQPGVYEQYF.